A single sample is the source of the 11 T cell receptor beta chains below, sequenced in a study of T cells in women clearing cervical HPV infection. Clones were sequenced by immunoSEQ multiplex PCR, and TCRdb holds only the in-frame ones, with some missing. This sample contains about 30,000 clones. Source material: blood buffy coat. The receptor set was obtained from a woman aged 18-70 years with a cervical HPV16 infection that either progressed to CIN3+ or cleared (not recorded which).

CDR3 sequence reads: CASSWGQVYNSPLHF. The DNA read from the CDR3 is TGTGCCAGCAGCTGGGGACAGGTCTATAATTCACCC. V usage is TRBV5-5 and J usage is TRBJ1-6; 8 bases match TRBD1. The read halts 3 residues ahead of the CDR3 end, with the missing end drawn from the germline J gene. Unmatched junction bases numbered 2, after V lost 3 bases and J lost 3 bases. Germline V gives CDR1 SGHKS, CDR2 YYEKEE (reference sequence). There are 15 residues in the CDR3.

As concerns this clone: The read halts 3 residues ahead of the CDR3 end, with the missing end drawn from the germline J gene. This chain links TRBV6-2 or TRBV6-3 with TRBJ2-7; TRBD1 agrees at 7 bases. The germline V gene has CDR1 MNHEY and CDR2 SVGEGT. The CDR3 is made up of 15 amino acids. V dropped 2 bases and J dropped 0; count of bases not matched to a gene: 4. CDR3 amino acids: CASSYNTGDSYEQYF. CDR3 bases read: TGTGCCAGCAGTTACAATACAGGGGACTCCTACGAG.

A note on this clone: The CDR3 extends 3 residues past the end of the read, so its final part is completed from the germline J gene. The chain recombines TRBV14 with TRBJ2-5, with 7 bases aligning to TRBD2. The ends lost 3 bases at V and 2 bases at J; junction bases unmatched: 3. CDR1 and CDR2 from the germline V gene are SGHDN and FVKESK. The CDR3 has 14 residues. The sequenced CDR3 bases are TGTGCCAGCAGCCAGCTAGCGGCGCAAGAGACC. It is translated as CASSQLAAQET. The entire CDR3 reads CASSQLAAQETQYF.

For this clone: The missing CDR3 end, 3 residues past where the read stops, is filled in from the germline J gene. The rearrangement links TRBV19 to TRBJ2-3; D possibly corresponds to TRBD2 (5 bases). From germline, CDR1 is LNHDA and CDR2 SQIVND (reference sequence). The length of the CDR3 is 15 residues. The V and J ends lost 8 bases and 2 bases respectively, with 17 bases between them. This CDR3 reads CASSPIAINTDTQYF. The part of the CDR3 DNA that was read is TGTGCCAGTTCTCCCATAGCGATCAACACAGATACG. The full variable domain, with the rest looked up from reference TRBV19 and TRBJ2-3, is DGGITQSPKYLFRKEGQNVTLSCEQNLNHDAMYWYRQDPGQGLRLIYYSQIVNDFQKGDIAEGYSVSREKKESFPLTVTSAQKNPTAFYLCASSPIAINTDTQYFGPGTRLTVL.

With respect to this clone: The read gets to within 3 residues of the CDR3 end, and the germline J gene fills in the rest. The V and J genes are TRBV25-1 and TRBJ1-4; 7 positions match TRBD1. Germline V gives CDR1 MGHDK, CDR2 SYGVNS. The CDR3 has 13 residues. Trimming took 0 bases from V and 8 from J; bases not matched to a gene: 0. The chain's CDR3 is CASSEYRGEKLFF. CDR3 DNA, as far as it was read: TGTGCCAGCAGTGAATACAGGGGGGAAAAA.

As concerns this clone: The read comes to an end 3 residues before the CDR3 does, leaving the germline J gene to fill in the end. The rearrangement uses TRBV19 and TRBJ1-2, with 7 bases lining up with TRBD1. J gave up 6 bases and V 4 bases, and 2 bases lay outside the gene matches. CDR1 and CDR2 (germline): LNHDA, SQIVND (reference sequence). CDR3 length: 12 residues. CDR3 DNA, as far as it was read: TGTGCCAGTAGTAGACAGGGTGATGGC. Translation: CASSRQGDG. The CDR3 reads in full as CASSRQGDGYTF.

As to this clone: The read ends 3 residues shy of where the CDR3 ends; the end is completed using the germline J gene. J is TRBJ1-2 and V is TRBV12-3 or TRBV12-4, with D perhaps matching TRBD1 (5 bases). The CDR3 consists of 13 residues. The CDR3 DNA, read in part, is TGTGCCAGCAGCCTGACGCGGGGCCTCGGC. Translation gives CASSLTRGLG. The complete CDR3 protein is CASSLTRGLGYTF.

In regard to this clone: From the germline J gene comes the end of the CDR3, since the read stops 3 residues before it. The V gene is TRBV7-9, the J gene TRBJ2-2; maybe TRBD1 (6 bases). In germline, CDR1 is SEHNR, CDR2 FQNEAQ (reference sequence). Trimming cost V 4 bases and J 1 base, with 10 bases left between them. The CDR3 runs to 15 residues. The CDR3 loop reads CASSSPRGNTGELFF. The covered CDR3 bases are TGTGCCAGCAGCTCCCCCAGGGGGAACACCGGGGAG.

The part of the CDR3 DNA that was read is TGCAGTGCTCACCGGGACAGCTACAATGAG. Translated: CSAHRDSYNE. The full CDR3 is CSAHRDSYNEQFF. This chain uses TRBV20-1 with TRBJ2-1, with 7 positions matching TRBD1. The CDR3 is cut off 3 residues early in the read; its end comes from the germline J gene. Trimming took 5 bases from V and 3 from J; bases not matched to a gene: 4. The CDR3 runs 13 residues. The germline V gene encodes CDR1 DFQATT and CDR2 SNEGSKA (reference sequence).

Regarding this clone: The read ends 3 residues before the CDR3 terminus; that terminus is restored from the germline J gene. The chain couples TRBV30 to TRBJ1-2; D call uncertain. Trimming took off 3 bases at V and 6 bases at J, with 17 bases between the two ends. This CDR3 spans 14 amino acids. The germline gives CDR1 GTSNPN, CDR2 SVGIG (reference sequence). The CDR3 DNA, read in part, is TGTGCCTGGAGGGGCTTTGATCCCCGGAATGGC. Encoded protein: CAWRGFDPRNG. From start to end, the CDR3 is CAWRGFDPRNGYTF.

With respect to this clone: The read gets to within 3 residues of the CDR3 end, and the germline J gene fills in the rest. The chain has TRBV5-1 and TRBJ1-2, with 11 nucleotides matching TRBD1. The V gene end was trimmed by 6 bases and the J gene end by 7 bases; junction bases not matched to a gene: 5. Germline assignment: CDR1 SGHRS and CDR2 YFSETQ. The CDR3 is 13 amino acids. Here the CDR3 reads CASTGQGAGGYTF. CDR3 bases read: TGCGCCAGCACAGGACAGGGGGCCGGTGGC.